The rows below give T cell receptor beta chains drawn from one sample of a study of T cell responses to AZD1222 COVID-19 vaccine. Sequencing was performed with immunoSEQ multiplex PCR; in TCRdb, only in-frame clones are kept and a portion is missing. The data show roughly 100,000 clones, over 75% seen once. The sequenced sample was peripheral blood, obtained on day 0 of AZD1222 vaccination. Source of these receptors: an adult in good health. CDR3s leave out the opening cysteine and the closing phenylalanine or tryptophan.

CDR3aa	v_gene	j_gene
ASSQWGEDYNEQF	TRBV4-2	TRBJ2-1
ASSLLSGKYTGELF	TRBV7-9	TRBJ2-2
ASSPFPGQGISGRETQY	TRBV18	TRBJ2-5
ASSQDQRDYGYT	TRBV4-1	TRBJ1-2
ASSPQGTTEAF	TRBV7-3	TRBJ1-1
ASSLTGMNTEAF	TRBV28	TRBJ1-1
ASSISQRNTEAF	TRBV19	TRBJ1-1
ASSVGQGSTDTQY	TRBV9	TRBJ2-3
ASSEKGMNTEAF	TRBV18	TRBJ1-1
ASSDTEGETQY	TRBV12-3/TRBV12-4	TRBJ2-5
ASSLSAIAKNIQY	TRBV7-2	TRBJ2-4
ASSDGLRTEAF	TRBV7-9	TRBJ1-1
ASSPNMGQLNTEAF	TRBV6-2/TRBV6-3	TRBJ1-1
ASTGGQIYGYT	TRBV6-5	TRBJ1-2
ASSLNTGELF	TRBV5-1	TRBJ2-2
ASSFAVSSGANVLT	TRBV28	TRBJ2-6